This T cell receptor (beta chain) was sequenced for a study of T cell responses to AZD1222 COVID-19 vaccine. Whole-study context: Second doses at about 4 or about 12 weeks were pooled. Findings of the study overall: Per reports, nearly half of all spike-specific TCRs target regions that are unmutated in variants. Spike-specific TCR repertoires showed rising breadth and depth after two AZD1222 doses.

The CDR3 sequence is 17 residues long. V lost 5 bases, J lost 7 bases, and 12 bases stayed unmatched. From germline, CDR1 is MNHNY and CDR2 SVGAGI (reference sequence). Data came from immunoSEQ multiplex PCR; TCRdb stores just in-frame clones and leaves some out. Among 110,000 to 150,000 clones listed, nearly 95% were seen once. About this clone itself: Antigen unknown.

The chain combines TRBV6-6 with TRBJ2-7, with 15 bases fitting TRBD2. The specimen was peripheral blood, collected on day 0 of AZD1222 vaccination. The sequence was obtained from an adult in good health. The CDR3 sequence is CASSRTSGRAQRREQYF. DNA of the CDR3: TGTGCCAGCAGTCGGACTAGCGGGAGGGCACAGCGACGGGAGCAGTACTTC.